This T cell receptor (beta chain) derives from a study of blood T cell repertoires in COVID-19. This CDR3 has 13 amino acids. Trimming took 0 bases from V and 3 from J, leaving 6 bases between them. The V gene's germline CDR1 is MGHRA and CDR2 YSYEKL. This clone has more than one count but fewer than ten. Profiled with immunoSEQ multiplex PCR; TCRdb holds only in-frame clones, not every one. The sample shows fewer than 200,000 clones, approximately 85% of them seen only once. The chain uses TRBV4-1 and TRBJ2-7; no clear D gene. Sequences were obtained from peripheral blood. The clonotype comes from a woman older than 75 with acute or convalescent COVID-19. This CDR3 reads CASSQDLGYEQYF. The CDR3 DNA sequence: TGCGCCAGCAGCCAAGATCTCGGCTACGAGCAGTACTTC.